A single sample gave rise to the 9 T cell receptor beta chains below, sequenced in a study of molecular identifiers for immune sequencing clone quantification. From the PCR reads, TCRdb called clonotypes with MiXCR, one entry per CDR3 protein. The repertoire holds fewer than 350,000 distinct CDR3 sequences, with about a quarter as singletons. Sample: naive CD8+ T cells from blood, with Jurkat cell RNA spiked in. Specified subset: FACS-sorted CD8+CD4-CCR7+CD45RA+ naive T cells. The receptors were sampled from a human donor in good health. Some libraries in this study had Jurkat cell RNA spiked in.

As regards this clonotype: A much bigger clone sits one base away, suggesting this may be a read error. The V gene is TRBV24-1, the J gene TRBJ2-1, with D unclear. The germline V gene has CDR1 KGHDR and CDR2 SFDVKD. The CDR3 sequence is 13 residues long. Trimming cost V 1 base and J 5 bases, with 5 bases left between them. The CDR3 coding sequence is TGTGCCACCAGTGATTTCCCCAACAATGAGCAGTTCTTC. Protein sequence: CATSDFPNNEQFF.

Only a few counts were recorded for this clonotype. The chain employs TRBV11-1 and TRBJ2-7; TRBD1 matches at 7 bases. Germline CDR1 is SGHAT and CDR2 is FQDESV (reference sequence). With V trimmed by 5 bases and J by 2 bases, 6 bases remained unmatched. This CDR3 is built from 14 residues. CDR3 amino acids: CASSPGDSTYEQYF. CDR3 in DNA: TGTGCCAGCAGCCCAGGGGACAGCACCTACGAGCAGTACTTC.

Concerning this clonotype itself: A much larger clone lies one base from this, so it may be a read error. V gene TRBV30 combines with J gene TRBJ2-7, with D tentatively TRBD1 (6 bases). The germline CDR1 and CDR2 sequences are GTSNPN and SVGIG (reference sequence). This CDR3 has 16 amino acids. The CDR3, as DNA: TGTGCCTGGAGTGCCGACTTGGGGGCTACCCCCTACAAGCAGTACTTC. Encoded protein: CAWSADLGATPYKQYF.

The chain joins TRBV5-4 to TRBJ2-7; 7 positions match TRBD2. V was clipped by 7 bases and J by 7 bases; unmatched bases: 11. Per the germline V gene, CDR1 is SGHNT and CDR2 is YYREEE (reference sequence). The CDR3 has 13 residues. The CDR3 nucleotides read TGTGCCAGCGGCCGACGGGAGGTGAGGGAGCAGTACTTC. This translates into CASGRREVREQYF.

The rearrangement uses TRBV7-2 and TRBJ2-6; TRBD2 might be the D (5 bases). This CDR3 has 17 residues. CDR1 and CDR2 (germline): SGHTA, FQGNSA. Trimming removed 2 bases at V and 0 bases at J, with 11 bases between. DNA for the CDR3: TGTGCCAGCAGCTTAAGTCCGGGGAACTCTGGGGCCAACGTCCTGACTTTC. Residues: CASSLSPGNSGANVLTF.

This clonotype showed up many times. The V call is TRBV29-1, the J call TRBJ1-1; a possible D gene is TRBD1 (6 bases). Germline-derived CDR1 and CDR2 are SQVTM and ANQGSEA. Deletions cut 7 bases from V and 5 bases from J, with 20 bases between. The CDR3 spans 14 residues. DNA of the CDR3: TGCAGCGCCGAGGCCAGGGGAAGATTGACTGAAGCTTTCTTT. As protein: CSAEARGRLTEAFF.

This clonotype was counted ten times or more. This chain uses TRBV20-1 with TRBJ1-1; D is unclear. The V gene's germline CDR1 is DFQATT and CDR2 SNEGSKA (reference sequence). The CDR3 totals 11 residues. Between the trimmed V and J ends, which lost 3 bases and 4 bases, there was a span of 6 bases. For the CDR3, the DNA is TGCAGTGCTAGGGTGGTCACTGAAGCTTTCTTT. This sequence encodes CSARVVTEAFF.

As for this clonotype: This sequence may be a read error, since a much larger clone differs from it by one base. The rearrangement uses TRBV28 and TRBJ2-7; D is undetermined. The CDR3 contains 14 residues. Trimming removed 6 bases at V and 2 bases at J, with 14 bases between. Germline CDR1 MDHEN, CDR2 SYDVKM. The CDR3 bases are TGTGCCAGCAGCCCCGGCAGGAGCCCCTACGAGCAGTACTTC. Translated: CASSPGRSPYEQYF.

In regard to this clonotype: This may be a read error, as it is one base from a much larger clone. J is TRBJ2-7 and V is TRBV7-2; maybe TRBD1 (6 bases). The CDR3 extends over 14 amino acids. Germline V gene lookup returns CDR1 SGHTA and CDR2 FQGNSA. V was trimmed by 4 bases and J by 5 bases, leaving 15 bases between them. The CDR3 DNA sequence: TGTGCCAGCAGCTGGGCAGGGGCAGACAACGAGCAGTACTTC. As protein: CASSWAGADNEQYF.